Listed here is a single T cell receptor beta chain. Antigen: not known. These data are taken from a study of beta chain features in type 1 diabetes. Whole-study findings and limits: Since sequencing was performed on cDNA, cells with high TCR expression could be over-represented. All four CD4+ subsets of Type 1 diabetes patients contained TCRB CDR3s that were moderately but significantly shorter.

V shed 2 bases and J 3 bases; nucleotides not matched to a gene: 15. Germline assignment: CDR1 SGHKS and CDR2 YYEKEE (reference sequence). The CDR3 contains 18 residues. Isolated RNA was reverse transcribed in full, so expressed TCRB transcripts were sequenced. TCRdb's table, derived via immunoSEQ multiplex PCR, lists solely in-frame clones and lacks some. The top ten clones hold approximately 0.086% of a sample with roughly 220,000 clones, roughly 17% of them seen once. The source of this sequence is a man in his thirties or forties with type 1 diabetes. The chain uses TRBV5-5 and TRBJ2-5; 8 bases are shared with TRBD2. Sequences were obtained from naive CD4+ T cells from blood. CDR3 in DNA: TGTGCCAGCAGCTTAGCTAGCGGGCCGGACCTGACAGAAGAGACCCAGTACTTC. It yields the protein CASSLASGPDLTEETQYF.